The 5 T cell receptor beta chains below were found in one sample sequenced in a study of control samples from healthy donors and cancer patients. The protocol was immunoSEQ multiplex PCR, while the TCRdb copy is restricted to in-frame clones and leaves out a portion. This repertoire shows 250,000 to 300,000 clones, approximately 80% found once; its top ten account for about an eighth. Sample: PBMCs. The receptors were sampled from a woman between 55 and 75 years old with lung cancer.

Turning to this clone: At one end the junction does not follow the germline gene, possibly because of a read error. The chain joins TRBV11-3 to TRBJ2-7; weak D call: TRBD2 (6 bases). This CDR3 comprises 13 residues. CDR1 SGHNT and CDR2 YENEEA come from the germline V gene. The DNA of the CDR3 is TGTGCCGGCAGCTTAGCGGATTCCTACGAGCAGTACTTC. This translates into CAGSLADSYEQYF. The whole variable domain, remainder taken from reference TRBV11-3 and TRBJ2-7, is EAGVVQSPRYKIIEKKQPVAFWCNPISGHNTLYWYLQNLGQGPELLIRYENEEAVDDSQLPKDRFSAERLKGVDSTLKIQPAELGDSAVYLCAGSLADSYEQYFGPGTRLTVT.

The chain couples TRBV3-1 (or the pseudogene TRBV3-2) to TRBJ1-2; D gene uncertain. V was cut by 3 bases and J by 7 bases, with 9 bases left in between. The CDR3 consists of 12 residues. Per the germline V gene, CDR1 is LGHDT and CDR2 is YNNKEL (reference sequence). The CDR3 bases are TGTGCCAGCAGCCACCCCACTTCTGGCTACACCTTC. Translated: CASSHPTSGYTF.

The V call is TRBV10-3, the J call TRBJ2-2, with unresolved D. The germline V gene has CDR1 ENHRY and CDR2 SYGVKD. The germline V and J ends were trimmed by 3 bases and 6 bases, with 17 bases remaining between them. This CDR3 has 16 amino acids. The CDR3 nucleotides are TGTGCCATCAGTGAATTGGAAACCCTCCTCCCCGGGGAGCTGTTTTTT. Protein: CAISELETLLPGELFF.

V gene TRBV5-1 combines with J gene TRBJ2-5, with 12 nucleotides matching TRBD2. CDR3 length equals 15 residues. J gave up 5 bases and V 5 bases, and 7 bases lay outside the gene matches. Germline CDR1 SGHRS, CDR2 YFSETQ. CDR3 protein: CASRVTSGSMETQYF. The CDR3 DNA reads TGCGCCAGCAGGGTGACTAGCGGGAGTATGGAGACCCAGTACTTC. Combining the CDR3 with reference TRBV5-1 and TRBJ2-5 gives the whole variable domain KAGVTQTPRYLIKTRGQQVTLSCSPISGHRSVSWYQQTPGQGLQFLFEYFSETQRNKGNFPGRFSGRQFSNSRSEMNVSTLELGDSALYLCASRVTSGSMETQYFGPGTRLLVL.

This clone came up a few times. J is TRBJ1-5 and V is TRBV4-2; D remains ambiguous. Trimming took off 4 bases at V and 4 bases at J, with 14 bases between the two ends. CDR1 is LGHNA, CDR2 YNFKEQ, per germline. This CDR3 comprises 15 residues. CDR3 in DNA: TGTGCCAGCAGCCCTACTAAAGGTCAAAATCAGCCCCAGCATTTT. It translates to CASSPTKGQNQPQHF.